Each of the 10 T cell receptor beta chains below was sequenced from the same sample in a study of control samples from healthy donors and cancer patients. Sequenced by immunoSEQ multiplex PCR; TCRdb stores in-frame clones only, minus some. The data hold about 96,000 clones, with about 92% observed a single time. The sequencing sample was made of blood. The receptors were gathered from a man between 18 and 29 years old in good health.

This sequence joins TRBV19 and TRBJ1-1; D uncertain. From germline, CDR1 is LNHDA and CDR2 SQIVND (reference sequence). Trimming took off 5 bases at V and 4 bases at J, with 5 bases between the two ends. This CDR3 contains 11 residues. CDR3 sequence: CASSWGTEAFF. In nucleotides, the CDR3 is TGTGCCAGTAGTTGGGGCACTGAAGCTTTCTTT.

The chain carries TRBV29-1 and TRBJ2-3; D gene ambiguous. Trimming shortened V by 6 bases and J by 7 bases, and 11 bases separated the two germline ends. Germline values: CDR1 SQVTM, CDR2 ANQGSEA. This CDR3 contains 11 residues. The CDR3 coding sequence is TGCAGCGTCGTAGACACGAATACGCAGTATTTT. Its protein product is CSVVDTNTQYF.

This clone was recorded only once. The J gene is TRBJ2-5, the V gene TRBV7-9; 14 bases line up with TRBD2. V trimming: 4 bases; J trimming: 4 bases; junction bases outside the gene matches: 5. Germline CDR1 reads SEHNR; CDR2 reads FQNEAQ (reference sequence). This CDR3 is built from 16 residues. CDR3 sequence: CASSSPTSGGGETQYF. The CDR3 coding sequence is TGTGCCAGCAGCTCGCCGACTAGCGGGGGGGGAGAGACCCAGTACTTC.

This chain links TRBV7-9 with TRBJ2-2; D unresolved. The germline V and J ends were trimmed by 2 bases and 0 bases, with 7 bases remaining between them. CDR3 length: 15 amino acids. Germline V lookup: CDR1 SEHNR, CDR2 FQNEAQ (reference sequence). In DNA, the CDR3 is TGTGCCAGCAGCTTATGGACCCCGAACACCGGGGAGCTGTTTTTT. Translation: CASSLWTPNTGELFF.

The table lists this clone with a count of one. DNA of the CDR3: TGTGCCAGCTCCCCGGGGGTTTCGCAGCCCCAGCATTTT. Translation: CASSPGVSQPQHF. The chain carries TRBV18 and TRBJ1-5; TRBD1 might be the D (5 bases). Trimming removed 6 bases at V and 7 bases at J, with 13 bases between. Germline V CDR1 and CDR2: KGHSH, LQKENI. The CDR3 is 13 amino acids.

The CDR3 protein is CATSRGWRGNEKLFF. The CDR3 DNA reads as TGTGCCACCAGCAGAGGGTGGCGGGGTAATGAAAAACTGTTTTTT. J is TRBJ1-4 and V is TRBV15; D is uncertain. Trimming removed 1 base at V and 4 bases at J, with 10 bases between. Per the germline V gene, CDR1 is LNHNV and CDR2 is YYDKDF (reference sequence). The CDR3 runs to 15 residues. The variable domain in full, with the rest retrieved from reference TRBV15 and TRBJ1-4, is DAMVIQNPRYQVTQFGKPVTLSCSQTLNHNVMYWYQQKSSQAPKLLFHYYDKDFNNEADTPDNFQSRRPNTSFCFLDIRSPGLGDTAMYLCATSRGWRGNEKLFFGSGTQLSVL.

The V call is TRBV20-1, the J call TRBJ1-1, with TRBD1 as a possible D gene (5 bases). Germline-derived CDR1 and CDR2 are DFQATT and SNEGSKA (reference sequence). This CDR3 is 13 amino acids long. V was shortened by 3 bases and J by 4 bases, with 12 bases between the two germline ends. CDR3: CSASQGLGTEAFF. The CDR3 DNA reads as TGCAGTGCTAGTCAGGGTCTGGGCACTGAAGCTTTCTTT.

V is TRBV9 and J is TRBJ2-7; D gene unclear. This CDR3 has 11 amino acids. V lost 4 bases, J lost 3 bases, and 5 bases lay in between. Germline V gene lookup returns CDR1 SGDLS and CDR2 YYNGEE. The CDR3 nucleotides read TGTGCCAGCAGCTCCCACTACGAGCAGTACTTC. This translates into CASSSHYEQYF.

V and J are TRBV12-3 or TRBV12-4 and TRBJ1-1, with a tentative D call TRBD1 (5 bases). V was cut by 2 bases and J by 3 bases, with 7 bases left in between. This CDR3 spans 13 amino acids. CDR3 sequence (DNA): TGTGCCAGCAGTTTATCGGGGGACACTGAAGCTTTCTTT. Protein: CASSLSGDTEAFF.

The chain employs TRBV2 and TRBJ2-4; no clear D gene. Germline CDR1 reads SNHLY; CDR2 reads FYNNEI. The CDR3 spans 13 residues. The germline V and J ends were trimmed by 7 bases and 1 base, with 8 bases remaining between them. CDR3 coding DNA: TGTGCCAGCACCCCTGGGGCCAAAAACATTCAGTACTTC. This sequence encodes CASTPGAKNIQYF.